Each of the 9 T cell receptor beta chains below was sequenced from the same sample in a study of blood T cell repertoires in COVID-19 (dated by TCRdb to the early 2020s). Library method: the immunoSEQ multiplex PCR assay. The clones in this table, taken by TCRdb from immuneACCESS, are in-frame only. Not every clone is retained; where verified, under half of the shortfall comes from an unresolved V gene, and the cause of the rest is unknown. The sample records approximately 250,000 clones, roughly 86% of which are singletons. The ten most abundant clones make up about 5% of the sample. The specimen was peripheral blood. These receptors were taken from a woman aged 60-70 years with COVID-19, enrolled during active disease.

This clone has just a few counts. The chain has TRBV13 and TRBJ2-3, with a weak D call TRBD2 (6 bases). Germline-derived CDR1 and CDR2 are PRHDT and FYEKMQ (reference sequence). The CDR3 extends over 17 amino acids. Trimming removed 5 bases at V and 4 bases at J, with 22 bases between. The CDR3 region is CASSPPGTSVRADTQYF. CDR3 sequence (DNA): TGTGCCAGCAGCCCCCCCGGGACTTCCGTAAGGGCAGATACGCAGTATTTT.

This chain links TRBV7-6 with TRBJ2-7, with TRBD2 matching 14 bases. Germline CDR1 and CDR2: SGHVS and FNYEAQ. The CDR3 is made up of 16 amino acids. V lost 2 bases, J lost 3 bases, and 3 bases stayed unmatched. This CDR3 is CASSLWGLAGDYEQYF. In DNA, the CDR3 is TGTGCCAGCAGCTTATGGGGACTAGCGGGAGACTACGAGCAGTACTTC.

V and J are TRBV29-1 and TRBJ1-1, with D unresolved. Trimming removed 5 bases from V and 1 base from J, with 14 bases in between. Germline V gene data show CDR1 as SQVTM and CDR2 as ANQGSEA. This CDR3 is built from 14 residues. Here the CDR3 DNA reads TGCAGCGTTCGTATTGCGGATAGGAACACTGAAGCTTTCTTT. Protein: CSVRIADRNTEAFF.

The chain recombines TRBV6-5 with TRBJ2-1; perhaps TRBD2 as D (5 bases). The CDR3 sequence is 16 residues long. Trimming left V 0 bases short and J 4 bases short, with 13 bases between. Germline CDR1 and CDR2: MNHEY and SVGAGI. This CDR3 reads CASSYSRASRYNEQFF. For the CDR3, the DNA is TGTGCCAGCAGTTACTCAAGGGCTAGCAGATACAATGAGCAGTTCTTC.

This chain connects TRBV9 to TRBJ2-3; TRBD2 matches at 7 bases. Germline V gene lookup returns CDR1 SGDLS and CDR2 YYNGEE. After removal of 4 bases from V and 0 bases from J, the junction contained 5 bases not matched to a gene. The CDR3 is made up of 15 amino acids. CDR3 sequence reads: CASSSRTSSTDTQYF. CDR3 DNA sequence: TGTGCCAGCAGCTCCCGGACTAGTAGCACAGATACGCAGTATTTT.

V gene TRBV9 combines with J gene TRBJ2-1; D is possibly TRBD2 (6 bases). Per the germline V gene, CDR1 is SGDLS and CDR2 is YYNGEE. The ends were cut back, 4 bases at V and 0 bases at J, with 14 bases in the middle. The CDR3 covers 16 residues. The CDR3, as DNA: TGTGCCAGCAGCCCCCGCGGGACTTCCTCCTACAATGAGCAGTTCTTC. Translation: CASSPRGTSSYNEQFF.

The chain couples TRBV18 to TRBJ1-2; tentatively, D is TRBD1 (5 bases). This CDR3 comprises 17 residues. The V end lost 3 bases, the J end lost 11 bases, and 28 bases lay between the germline ends. The V gene's germline CDR1 is KGHSH and CDR2 LQKENI. The DNA for the CDR3 is TGTGCCAGCTCACCCCTTCAGGGTATGGATGGTTTATGGTGGTACACCTTC. Protein product: CASSPLQGMDGLWWYTF.

The chain couples TRBV5-1 to TRBJ2-2; TRBD1 aligns across 10 bases. The CDR3 spans 16 residues. CDR1 SGHRS and CDR2 YFSETQ come from the germline V gene. Trimming at V came to 5 bases and at J to 6 bases, leaving 10 bases not matched to a gene. The CDR3 loop is CASSFTGQGTAGELFF. CDR3 bases: TGCGCCAGCAGTTTTACGGGACAGGGGACCGCCGGGGAGCTGTTTTTT.

Only a few counts were recorded for this clone. The chain employs TRBV7-3 and TRBJ1-2; TRBD1 agrees at 8 bases. V lost 5 bases and J lost 1; bases outside the gene matches: 6. The V gene's germline CDR1 is SGHTA and CDR2 FQGTGA. The CDR3 is 15 amino acids. CDR3 sequence: CASSTTGARNYGYTF. CDR3 DNA sequence: TGTGCCAGCAGCACGACAGGGGCTCGTAACTATGGCTACACCTTC.